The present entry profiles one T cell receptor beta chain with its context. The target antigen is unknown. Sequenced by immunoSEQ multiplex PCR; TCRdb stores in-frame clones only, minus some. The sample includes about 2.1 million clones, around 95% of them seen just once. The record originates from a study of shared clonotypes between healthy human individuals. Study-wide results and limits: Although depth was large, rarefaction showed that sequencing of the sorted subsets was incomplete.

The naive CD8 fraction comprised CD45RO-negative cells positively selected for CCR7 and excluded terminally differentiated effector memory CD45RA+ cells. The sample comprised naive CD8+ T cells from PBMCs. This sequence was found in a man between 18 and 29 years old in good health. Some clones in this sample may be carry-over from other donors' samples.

CDR3 coding DNA: TGTGCCAGCAGCTTCCTAGGGGTAGAGAACACTGAAGCTTTCTTT. Translating it yields CASSFLGVENTEAFF. The chain recombines TRBV11-2 with TRBJ1-1, with D perhaps matching TRBD1 (5 bases). This CDR3 has 15 amino acids. The V gene lost 3 bases and the J gene lost 1 base, with 12 bases spanning the gap. CDR1 is SGHAT and CDR2 is FQNNGV in the germline V gene.